Below, one T cell receptor (beta chain) is given with its context. Antigen specificity is unknown. Germline values: CDR1 ENHRY, CDR2 SYGVKD. The CDR3 covers 12 residues. Between the trimmed V and J ends, which lost 6 bases and 7 bases, there was a span of 12 bases. These data come from a study of T cells in Graves' hyperthyroidism and ophthalmopathy. General observations from the study: Ophthalmopathy could be told apart from stable hyperthyroidism with a 13 V-J model.

What was amplified from RNA transcripts were TCR beta CDR3 regions. TCR CDR3 regions were first amplified by RT-PCR with HTBI primers. One entry per CDR3 protein, called by TCRdb with MiXCR from the multiplex PCR reads. The sample consists of 96,000 or so distinct CDR3 sequences, about half of them appearing once. Sequenced material: blood. The genes are TRBV10-3 and TRBJ2-5; weak D call: TRBD2 (5 bases). The TCR was taken from a woman aged 40 to 50 with Graves' hyperthyroidism. The CDR3 DNA follows: TGTGCCATCAGACCAGCGGCAAGGACCCAGTACTTC. Its protein is CAIRPAARTQYF.